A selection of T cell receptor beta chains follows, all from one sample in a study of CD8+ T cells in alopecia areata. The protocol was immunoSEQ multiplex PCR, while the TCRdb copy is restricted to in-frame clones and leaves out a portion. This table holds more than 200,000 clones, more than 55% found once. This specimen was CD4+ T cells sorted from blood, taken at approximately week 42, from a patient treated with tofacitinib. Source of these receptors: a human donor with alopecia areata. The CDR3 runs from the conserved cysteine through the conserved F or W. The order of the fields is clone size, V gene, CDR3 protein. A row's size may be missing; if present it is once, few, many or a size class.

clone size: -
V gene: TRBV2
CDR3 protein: CASSDTRSQHF

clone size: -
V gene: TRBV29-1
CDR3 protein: CSVAGWNTEAFF

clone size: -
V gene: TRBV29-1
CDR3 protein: CSVSPGQRQPQHF

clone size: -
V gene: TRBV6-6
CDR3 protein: CASRQGREKLFF

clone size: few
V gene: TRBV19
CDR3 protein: CASGGEGAYGYTF

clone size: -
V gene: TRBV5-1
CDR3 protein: CASSLRGTPGDIQYF

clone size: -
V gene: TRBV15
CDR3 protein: CATSRVQGAYTEAFF

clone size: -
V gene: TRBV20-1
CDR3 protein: CSARNQPQHF

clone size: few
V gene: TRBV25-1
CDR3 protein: CATTGTGGFGGANVLTF

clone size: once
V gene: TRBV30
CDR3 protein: CAWSPRTTGVWTEAFF

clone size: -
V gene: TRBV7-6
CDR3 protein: CASSPGELAGYNEQFF

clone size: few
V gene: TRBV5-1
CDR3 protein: CASSYGTENEKLFF

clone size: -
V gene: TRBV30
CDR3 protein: CAWSVSPTGRNYGYTF

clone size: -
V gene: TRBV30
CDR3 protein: CAWSPDSNQPQHF

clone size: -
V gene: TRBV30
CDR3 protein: CAWSASGYYGYTF

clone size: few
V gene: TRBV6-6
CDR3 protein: CASSPGTVSEAFF

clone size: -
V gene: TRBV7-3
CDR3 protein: CASSLQRSGANVLTF

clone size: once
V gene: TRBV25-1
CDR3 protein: CASSELGGATTEAFF

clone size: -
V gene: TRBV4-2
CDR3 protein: CASSQGITGSRGNTEAFF

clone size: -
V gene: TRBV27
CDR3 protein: CASSIGPPHSNQPQHF

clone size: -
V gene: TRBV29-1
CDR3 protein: CSVISGEGNQPQHF

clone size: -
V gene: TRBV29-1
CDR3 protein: CSVVASSNTEAFF

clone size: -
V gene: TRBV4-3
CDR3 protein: CASSQGTLEVDTQYF

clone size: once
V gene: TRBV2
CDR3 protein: CATKLLVSSYNEQFF

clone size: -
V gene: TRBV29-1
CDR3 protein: CSVGFSGGGSGYTF

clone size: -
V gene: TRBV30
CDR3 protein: CAWRGPDTPRGYTF

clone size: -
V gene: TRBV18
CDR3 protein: CASSPPSGETQYF

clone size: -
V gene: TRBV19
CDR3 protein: CASSNPLETQYF

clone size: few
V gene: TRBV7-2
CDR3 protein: CASSPGTANTEAFF

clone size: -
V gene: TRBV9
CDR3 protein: CASSPFGDSRNQPQHF

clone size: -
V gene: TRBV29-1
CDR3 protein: CSEGQGGGYTF

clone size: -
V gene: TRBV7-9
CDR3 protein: CASSLTGLRNNEQFF

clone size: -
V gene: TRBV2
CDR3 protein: CATGGTRRADTQYF

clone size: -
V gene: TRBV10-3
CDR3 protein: CAIAGAYEQYF

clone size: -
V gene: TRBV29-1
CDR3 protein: CSVEDRDSMNTEAFF

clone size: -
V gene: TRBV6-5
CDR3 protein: CASSYWGQGGTEAFF

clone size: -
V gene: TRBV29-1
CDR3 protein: CSVGSGEQFF

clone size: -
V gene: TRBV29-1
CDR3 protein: CSALQGRDEQFF

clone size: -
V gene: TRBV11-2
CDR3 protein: CASSLNYATYEQYF

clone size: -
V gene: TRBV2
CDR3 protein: CASSVGQGIEAFF

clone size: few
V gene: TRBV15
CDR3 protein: CATSTRQGTGELFF

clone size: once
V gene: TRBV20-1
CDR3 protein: CSASRDGYTF

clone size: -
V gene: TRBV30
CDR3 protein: CAWSVITEAFF

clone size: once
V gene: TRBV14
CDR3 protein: CASSQAGPYGYTF

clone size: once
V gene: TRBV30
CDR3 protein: CAWSAGVQFF

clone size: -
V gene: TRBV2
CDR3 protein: CASVQTLTIPYEQYF

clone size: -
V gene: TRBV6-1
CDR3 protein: CASSESPTQYF

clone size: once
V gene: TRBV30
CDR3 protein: CAWSGRGLENTEAFF

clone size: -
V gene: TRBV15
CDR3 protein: CATSRDTNTWGAGNTIYF

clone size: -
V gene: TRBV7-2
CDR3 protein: CASSLDQRDGYTF